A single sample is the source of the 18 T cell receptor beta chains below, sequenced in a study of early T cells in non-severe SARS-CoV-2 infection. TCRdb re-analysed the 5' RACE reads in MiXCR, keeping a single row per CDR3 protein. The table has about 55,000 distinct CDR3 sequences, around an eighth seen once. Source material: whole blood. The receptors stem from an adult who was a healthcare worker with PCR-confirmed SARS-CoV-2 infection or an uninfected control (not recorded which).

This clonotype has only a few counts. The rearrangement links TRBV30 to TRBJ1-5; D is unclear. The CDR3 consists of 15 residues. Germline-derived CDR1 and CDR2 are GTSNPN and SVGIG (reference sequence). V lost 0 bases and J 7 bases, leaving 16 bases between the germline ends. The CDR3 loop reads CAWSVAPRGPQPQHF. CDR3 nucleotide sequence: TGTGCCTGGAGTGTAGCCCCTCGCGGCCCACAGCCCCAGCATTTT.

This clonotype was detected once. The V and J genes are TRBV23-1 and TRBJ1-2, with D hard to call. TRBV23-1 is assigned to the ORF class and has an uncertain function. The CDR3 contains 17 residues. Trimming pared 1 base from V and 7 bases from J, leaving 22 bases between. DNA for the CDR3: TGCGCCAGCAGTCAATGTACAGCCACCTTGGTTATTGCTGGCTACACCTTC. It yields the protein CASSQCTATLVIAGYTF.

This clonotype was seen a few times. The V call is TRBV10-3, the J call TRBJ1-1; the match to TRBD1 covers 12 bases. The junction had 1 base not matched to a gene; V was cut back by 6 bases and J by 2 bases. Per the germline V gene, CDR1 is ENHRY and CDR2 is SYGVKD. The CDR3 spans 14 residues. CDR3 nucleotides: TGTGCCATCAGGGGACAGGGGGCAAACACTGAAGCTTTCTTT. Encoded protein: CAIRGQGANTEAFF.

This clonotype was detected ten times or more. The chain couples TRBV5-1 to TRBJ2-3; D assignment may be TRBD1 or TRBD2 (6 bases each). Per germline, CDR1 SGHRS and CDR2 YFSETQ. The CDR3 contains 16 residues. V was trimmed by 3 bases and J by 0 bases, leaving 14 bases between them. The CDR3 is CASSSAPGASTDTQYF. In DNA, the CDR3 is TGCGCCAGCAGCTCGGCCCCGGGGGCTAGCACAGATACGCAGTATTTT.

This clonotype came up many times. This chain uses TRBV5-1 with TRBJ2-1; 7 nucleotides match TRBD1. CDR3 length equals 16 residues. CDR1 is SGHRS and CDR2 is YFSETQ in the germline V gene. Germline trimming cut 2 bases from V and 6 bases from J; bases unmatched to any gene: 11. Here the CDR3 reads CASSFGQAIPLNEQFF. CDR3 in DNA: TGCGCCAGCAGCTTTGGACAGGCGATTCCTCTCAATGAGCAGTTCTTC.

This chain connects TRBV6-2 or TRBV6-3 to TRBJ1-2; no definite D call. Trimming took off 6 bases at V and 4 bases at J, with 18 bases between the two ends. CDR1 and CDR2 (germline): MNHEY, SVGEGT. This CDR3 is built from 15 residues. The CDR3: CASSQENTVPYGYTF. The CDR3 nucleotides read TGTGCCAGCAGCCAAGAAAATACAGTACCCTATGGCTACACCTTC.

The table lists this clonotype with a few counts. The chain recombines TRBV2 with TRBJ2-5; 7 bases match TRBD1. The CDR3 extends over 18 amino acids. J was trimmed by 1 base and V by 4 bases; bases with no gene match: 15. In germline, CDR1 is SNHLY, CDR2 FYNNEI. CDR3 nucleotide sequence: TGTGCCAGCAGTGGCCCTACCCGACAGGGTGGCCTCCAAGAGACCCAGTACTTC. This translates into CASSGPTRQGGLQETQYF.

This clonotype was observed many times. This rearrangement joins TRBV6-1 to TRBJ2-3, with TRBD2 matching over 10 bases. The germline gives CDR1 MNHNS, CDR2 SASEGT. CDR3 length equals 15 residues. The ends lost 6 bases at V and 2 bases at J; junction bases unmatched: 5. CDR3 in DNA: TGTGCCAGCAGAGATAGCGGGGGGATCACAGATACGCAGTATTTT. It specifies CASRDSGGITDTQYF.

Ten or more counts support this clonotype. CDR3 protein: CASTWGTSSNQPQHF. DNA of the CDR3: TGTGCCAGCACCTGGGGAACTTCGAGCAATCAGCCCCAGCATTTT. The chain links TRBV7-8 to TRBJ1-5; D unresolved. Per germline, CDR1 SGHVS and CDR2 FQNEAQ. The CDR3 length is 15 residues. V lost 7 bases and J 1 base, leaving 14 bases between the germline ends.

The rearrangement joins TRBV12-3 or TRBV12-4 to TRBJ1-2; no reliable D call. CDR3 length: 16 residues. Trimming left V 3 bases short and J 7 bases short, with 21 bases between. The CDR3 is CASSLTQDPIRAGYTF. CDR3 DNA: TGTGCCAGCAGTTTGACCCAGGATCCGATTCGTGCTGGCTACACCTTC.

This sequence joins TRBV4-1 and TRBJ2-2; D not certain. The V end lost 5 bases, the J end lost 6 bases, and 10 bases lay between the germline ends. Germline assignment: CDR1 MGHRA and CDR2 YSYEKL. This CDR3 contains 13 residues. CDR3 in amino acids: CASSGLFAGELFF. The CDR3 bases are TGCGCCAGCAGCGGTCTTTTCGCCGGGGAGCTGTTTTTT.

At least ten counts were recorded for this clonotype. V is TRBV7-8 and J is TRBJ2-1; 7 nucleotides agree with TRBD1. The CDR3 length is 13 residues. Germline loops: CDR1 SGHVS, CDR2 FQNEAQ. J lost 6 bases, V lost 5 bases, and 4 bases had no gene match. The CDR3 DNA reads TGTGCCAGCAGCGGGGGACAGCGCAATGAGCAGTTCTTC. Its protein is CASSGGQRNEQFF.

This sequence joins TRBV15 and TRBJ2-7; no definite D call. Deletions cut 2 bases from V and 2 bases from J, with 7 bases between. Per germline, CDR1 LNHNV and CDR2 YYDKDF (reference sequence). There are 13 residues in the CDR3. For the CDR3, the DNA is TGTGCCACCAGCAGACACGGCGCCTACGAGCAGTACTTC. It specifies CATSRHGAYEQYF.

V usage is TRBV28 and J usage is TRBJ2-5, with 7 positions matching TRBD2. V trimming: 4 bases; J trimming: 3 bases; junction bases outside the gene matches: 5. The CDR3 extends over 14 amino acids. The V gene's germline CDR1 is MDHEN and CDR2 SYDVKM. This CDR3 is CASSWLRGEETQYF. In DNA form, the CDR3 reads TGTGCCAGCAGTTGGCTACGGGGGGAAGAGACCCAGTACTTC.

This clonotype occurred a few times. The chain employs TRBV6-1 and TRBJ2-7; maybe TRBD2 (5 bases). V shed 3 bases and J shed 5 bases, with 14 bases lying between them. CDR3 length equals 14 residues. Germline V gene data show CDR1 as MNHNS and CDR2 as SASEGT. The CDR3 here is CASSDAGEIHEQYF. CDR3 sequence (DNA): TGTGCCAGCAGTGACGCCGGGGAGATCCACGAGCAGTACTTC.

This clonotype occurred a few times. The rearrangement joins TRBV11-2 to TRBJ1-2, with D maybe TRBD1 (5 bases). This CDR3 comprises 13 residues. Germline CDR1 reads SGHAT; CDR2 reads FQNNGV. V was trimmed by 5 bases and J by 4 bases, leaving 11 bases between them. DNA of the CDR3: TGTGCCAGCAGCGCGGGACTGAGCTATGGCTACACCTTC. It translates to CASSAGLSYGYTF.

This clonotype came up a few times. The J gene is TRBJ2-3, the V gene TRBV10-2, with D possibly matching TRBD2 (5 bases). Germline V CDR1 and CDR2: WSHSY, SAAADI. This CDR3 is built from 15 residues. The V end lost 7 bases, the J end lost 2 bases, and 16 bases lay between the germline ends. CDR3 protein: CASTLRSGSTDTQYF. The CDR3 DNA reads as TGCGCCAGCACCCTGAGGTCGGGGTCCACAGATACGCAGTATTTT.

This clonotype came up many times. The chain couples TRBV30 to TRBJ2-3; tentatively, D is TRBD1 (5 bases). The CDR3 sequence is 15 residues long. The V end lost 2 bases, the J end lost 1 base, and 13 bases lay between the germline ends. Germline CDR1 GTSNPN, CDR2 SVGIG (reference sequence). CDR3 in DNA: TGTGCCTGGAGTATCGACAGTATTGGCACAGATACGCAGTATTTT. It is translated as CAWSIDSIGTDTQYF.